A single T cell receptor (beta chain) is shown here with its context. A second PCR, run for about 6 to 12 cycles, used a sample-barcoded 5' primer plus a J-beta primer mix. TCRdb analysed the 5' RACE reads with MiXCR anew, one entry per CDR3 protein. Of just over 800,000 distinct CDR3 sequences listed, 55% to 65% are singletons. This record belongs to a study of blood T cells in healthy people across ages. V trimming: 7 bases; J trimming: 2 bases; junction bases outside the gene matches: 7. CDR3 length equals 15 residues. Germline CDR1 MNHNY, CDR2 SVGAGI (reference sequence). Input material: blood. This chain uses TRBV6-6 with TRBJ1-4, with 7 nucleotides matching TRBD1. The receptor's source is a man aged 25-45 years in good health. CDR3 coding DNA: TGTGCCAGCACCTCTACAGGGGAGACTAATGAAAAACTGTTTTTT. Protein: CASTSTGETNEKLFF.